The entry below describes one TCR beta chain. CDR3 length equals 17 residues. With V trimmed by 0 bases and J by 4 bases, 6 bases remained unmatched. Germline CDR1 is KGHSH and CDR2 is LQKENI. What was sequenced were expressed TCRB transcripts, since all of the isolated RNA had been reverse transcribed. Here immunoSEQ multiplex PCR was the method, and the copy in TCRdb shows in-frame clones only, minus some. The data show 810,000 or so clones, about 17% seen once. The sample comes from a study of beta chain features in type 1 diabetes. The chain carries TRBV18 and TRBJ2-1; 10 bases line up with TRBD2. This clonotype originated in a woman aged 18-29 years in good health. The sample consisted of naive CD4+ T cells from blood. The CDR3 protein is CASSPPSGRAEYNEQFF. The DNA of the CDR3 is TGTGCCAGCTCACCACCGAGCGGGAGGGCCGAATACAATGAGCAGTTCTTC.